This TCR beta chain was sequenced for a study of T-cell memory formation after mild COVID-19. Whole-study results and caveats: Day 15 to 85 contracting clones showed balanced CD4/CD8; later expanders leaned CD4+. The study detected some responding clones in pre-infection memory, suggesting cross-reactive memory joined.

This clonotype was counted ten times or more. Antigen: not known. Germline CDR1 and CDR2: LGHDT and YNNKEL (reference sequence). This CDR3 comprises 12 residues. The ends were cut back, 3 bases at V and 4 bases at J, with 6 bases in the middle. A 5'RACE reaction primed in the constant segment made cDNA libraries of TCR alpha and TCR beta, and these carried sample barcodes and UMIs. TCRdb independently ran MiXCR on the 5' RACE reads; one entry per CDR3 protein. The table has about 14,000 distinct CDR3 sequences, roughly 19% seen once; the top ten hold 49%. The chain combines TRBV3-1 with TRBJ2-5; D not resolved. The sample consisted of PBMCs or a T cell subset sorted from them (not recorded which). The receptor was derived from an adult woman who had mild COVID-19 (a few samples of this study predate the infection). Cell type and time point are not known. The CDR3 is CASSHLRETQYF. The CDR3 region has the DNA TGTGCCAGCAGCCACCTCAGAGAGACCCAGTACTTC.